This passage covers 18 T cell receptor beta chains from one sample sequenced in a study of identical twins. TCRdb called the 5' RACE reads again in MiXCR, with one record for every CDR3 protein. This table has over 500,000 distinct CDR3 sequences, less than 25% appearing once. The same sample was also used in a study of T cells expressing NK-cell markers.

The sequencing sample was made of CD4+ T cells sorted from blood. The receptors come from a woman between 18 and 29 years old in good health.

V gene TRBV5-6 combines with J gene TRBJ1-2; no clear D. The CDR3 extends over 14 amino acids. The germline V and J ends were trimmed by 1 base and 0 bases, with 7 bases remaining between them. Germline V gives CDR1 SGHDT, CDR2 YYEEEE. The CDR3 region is CASSLLLSNYGYTF. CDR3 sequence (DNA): TGTGCCAGCAGCTTGCTTCTATCTAACTATGGCTACACCTTC. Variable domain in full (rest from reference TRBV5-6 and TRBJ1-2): DAGVTQSPTHLIKTRGQQVTLRCSPKSGHDTVSWYQQALGQGPQFIFQYYEEEERQRGNFPDRFSGHQFPNYSSELNVNALLLGDSALYLCASSLLLSNYGYTFGSGTRLTVV.

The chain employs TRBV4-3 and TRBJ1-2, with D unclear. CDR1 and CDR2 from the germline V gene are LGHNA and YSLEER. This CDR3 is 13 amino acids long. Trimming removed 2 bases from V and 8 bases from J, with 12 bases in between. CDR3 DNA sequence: TGCGCCAGCAGCCAACAAACTGGGGTAGGCTACACCTTC. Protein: CASSQQTGVGYTF.

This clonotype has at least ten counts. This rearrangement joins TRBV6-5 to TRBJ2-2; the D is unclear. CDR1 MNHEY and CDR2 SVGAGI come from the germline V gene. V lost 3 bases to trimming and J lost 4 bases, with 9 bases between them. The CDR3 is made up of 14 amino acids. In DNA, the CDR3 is TGTGCCAGCAGTTATGATGGGTTCACCGGGGAGCTGTTTTTT. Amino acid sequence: CASSYDGFTGELFF.

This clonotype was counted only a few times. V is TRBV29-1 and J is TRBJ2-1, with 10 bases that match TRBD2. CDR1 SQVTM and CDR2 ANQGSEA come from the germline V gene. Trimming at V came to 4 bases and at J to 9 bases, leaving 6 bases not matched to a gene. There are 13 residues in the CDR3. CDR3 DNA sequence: TGCAGCGTTGGGGCTAGCGGGAGAGGTGAGCAGTTCTTC. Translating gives CSVGASGRGEQFF.

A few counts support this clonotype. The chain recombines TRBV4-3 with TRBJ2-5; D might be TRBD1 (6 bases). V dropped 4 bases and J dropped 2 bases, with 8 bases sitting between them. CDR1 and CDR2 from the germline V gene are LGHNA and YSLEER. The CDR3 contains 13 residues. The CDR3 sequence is CASSRQVQETQYF. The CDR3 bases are TGCGCCAGCAGCCGACAGGTGCAAGAGACCCAGTACTTC.

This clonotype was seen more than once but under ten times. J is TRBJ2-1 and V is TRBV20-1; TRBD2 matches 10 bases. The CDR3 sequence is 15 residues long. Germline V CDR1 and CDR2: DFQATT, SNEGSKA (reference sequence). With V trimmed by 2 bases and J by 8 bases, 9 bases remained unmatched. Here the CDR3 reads CSARLSSGSPDEQFF. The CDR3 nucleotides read TGCAGTGCTAGATTATCTAGCGGGAGTCCGGATGAGCAGTTCTTC.

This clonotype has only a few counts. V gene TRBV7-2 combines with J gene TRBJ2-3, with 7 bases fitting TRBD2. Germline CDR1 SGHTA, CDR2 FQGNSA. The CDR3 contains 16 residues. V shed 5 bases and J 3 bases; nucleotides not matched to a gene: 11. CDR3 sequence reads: CASSVFGAGATDTQYF. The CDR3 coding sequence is TGTGCCAGCAGCGTCTTCGGGGCGGGAGCTACAGATACGCAGTATTTT.

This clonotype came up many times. The CDR3 nucleotides are TGTGCCAGCAGTTTGGGTGGTTATGGTCACCCGGAGACCCAGTACTTC. This translates into CASSLGGYGHPETQYF. The chain links TRBV12-3 or TRBV12-4 to TRBJ2-5; D unclear. The CDR3 has 16 amino acids. V was trimmed by 3 bases and J by 5 bases, leaving 19 bases between them.

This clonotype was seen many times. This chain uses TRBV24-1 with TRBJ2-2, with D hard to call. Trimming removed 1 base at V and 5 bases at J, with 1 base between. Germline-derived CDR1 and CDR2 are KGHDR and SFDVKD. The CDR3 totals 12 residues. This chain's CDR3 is CATSDLTGELFF. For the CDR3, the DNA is TGTGCCACCAGTGATTTAACCGGGGAGCTGTTTTTT.

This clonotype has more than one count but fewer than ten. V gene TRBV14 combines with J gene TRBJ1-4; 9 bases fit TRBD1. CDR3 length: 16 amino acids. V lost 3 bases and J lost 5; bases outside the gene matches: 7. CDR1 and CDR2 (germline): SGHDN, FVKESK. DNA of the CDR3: TGTGCCAGCAGCCAGGCCGGGACAGGGATAAATGAAAAACTGTTTTTT. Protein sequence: CASSQAGTGINEKLFF.

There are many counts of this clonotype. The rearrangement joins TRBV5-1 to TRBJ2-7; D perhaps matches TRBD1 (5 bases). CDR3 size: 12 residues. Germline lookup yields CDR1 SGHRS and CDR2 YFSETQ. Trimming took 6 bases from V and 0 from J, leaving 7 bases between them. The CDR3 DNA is TGCGCCAGCACCGACAGCTCCTACGAGCAGTACTTC. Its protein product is CASTDSSYEQYF.

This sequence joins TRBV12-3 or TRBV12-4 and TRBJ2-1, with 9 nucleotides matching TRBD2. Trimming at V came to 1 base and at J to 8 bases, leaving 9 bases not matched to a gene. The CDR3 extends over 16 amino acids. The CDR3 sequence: CASSLGAGGPLYEQFF. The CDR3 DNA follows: TGTGCCAGCAGTTTAGGGGCGGGAGGGCCTTTATATGAGCAGTTCTTC.

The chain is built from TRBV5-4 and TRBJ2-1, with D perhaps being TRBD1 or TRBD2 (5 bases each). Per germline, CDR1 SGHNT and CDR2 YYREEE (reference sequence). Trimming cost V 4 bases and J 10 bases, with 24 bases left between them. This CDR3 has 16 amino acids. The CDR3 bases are TGTGCCAGCAGCAGCGTCCCTGCGCCCGTGGGGACGGAGCAGTTCTTC. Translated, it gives CASSSVPAPVGTEQFF.

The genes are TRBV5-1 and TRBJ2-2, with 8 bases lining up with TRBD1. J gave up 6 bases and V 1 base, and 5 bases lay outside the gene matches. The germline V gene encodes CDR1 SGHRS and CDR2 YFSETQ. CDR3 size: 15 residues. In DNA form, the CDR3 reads TGCGCCAGCAGCTTGCTACAGGGGGTAGCCGGGGAGCTGTTTTTT. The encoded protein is CASSLLQGVAGELFF.

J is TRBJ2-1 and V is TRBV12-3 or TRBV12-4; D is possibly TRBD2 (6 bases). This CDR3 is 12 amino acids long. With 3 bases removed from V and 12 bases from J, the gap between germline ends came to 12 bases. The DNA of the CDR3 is TGTGCCAGCAGTTTCTTCGCGGGGATGCAGTTCTTC. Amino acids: CASSFFAGMQFF.

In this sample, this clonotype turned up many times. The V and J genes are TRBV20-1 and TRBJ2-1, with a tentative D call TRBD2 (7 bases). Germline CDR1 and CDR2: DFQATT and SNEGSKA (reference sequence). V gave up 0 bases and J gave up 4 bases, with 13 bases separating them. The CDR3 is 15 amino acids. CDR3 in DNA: TGCAGTGCTAGAGATGGCGGGGGCGGGTACAATGAGCAGTTCTTC. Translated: CSARDGGGGYNEQFF.

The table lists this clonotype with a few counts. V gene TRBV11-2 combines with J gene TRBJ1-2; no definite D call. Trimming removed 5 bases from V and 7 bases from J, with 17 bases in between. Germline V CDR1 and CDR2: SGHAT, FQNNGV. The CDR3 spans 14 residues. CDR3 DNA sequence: TGTGCCAGCAGCCTAGCTAGGCAGGTCCTTGGCTACACCTTC. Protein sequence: CASSLARQVLGYTF.

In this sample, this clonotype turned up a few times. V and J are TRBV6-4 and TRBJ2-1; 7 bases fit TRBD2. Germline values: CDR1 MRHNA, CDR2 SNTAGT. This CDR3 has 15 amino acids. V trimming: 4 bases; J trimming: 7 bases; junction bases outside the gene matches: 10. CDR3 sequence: CASSGEMGGSNEQFF. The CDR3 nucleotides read TGTGCCAGCAGTGGTGAGATGGGCGGGAGTAATGAGCAGTTCTTC.